This entry is about one T cell receptor beta chain. No antigen is known for it. The data were taken from a study of CD8+CD57+ T cells in acquired aplastic anemia. Study-wide background: Sorting CD4+ and CD8+ cells gave DNA averaging approximately 3 ug.

Sequenced patients had shown CD8+CD57+ cell expansion by flow cytometry. TCR beta VDJ and CDR3 profiling used genomic DNA as template. TCRdb reanalysed the reads using MiXCR and keeps one entry per CDR3 protein. The sample contains some 150,000 distinct CDR3 sequences, around half of which appear only once. Study results and limitations: Overlapping CD8+ CDR3 repertoires of patients and controls contained twenty-nine shared sequences. Patients and controls had CD8+ Simpson's diversity values that were not significantly distinct.

The receptor's source is a human donor with aplastic anemia. Material for sequencing was sorted CD4+, CD8+, or CD8+CD57+ T cells (not recorded which) from PBMCs.

CDR3 region: CASSLAAGANQPQHF. The CDR3 DNA is TGTGCCAGCAGCTTAGCGGCAGGGGCGAATCAGCCCCAGCATTTT. The gene calls are TRBV7-2 and TRBJ1-5; TRBD1 might be the D (6 bases). CDR1 and CDR2 from the germline V gene are SGHTA and FQGNSA. V lost 0 bases and J lost 4, with 10 bases in between. CDR3 size: 15 residues.